This T cell receptor (beta chain) was sequenced in a study of T cell changes during pregnancy in multiple sclerosis. Method: immunoSEQ multiplex PCR; TCRdb's copy keeps in-frame clones and lacks some. The sample contains tens of thousands of clones, roughly 93% of which appear only once. V dropped 3 bases and J dropped 2 bases, with 2 bases sitting between them. The CDR3 sequence is 11 residues long. This clone was picked up one time. The V gene is TRBV23-1, the J gene TRBJ2-7; D is undetermined. TRBV23-1 is an open reading frame, and its role is uncertain. The specimen was CD8+ T cells from peripheral blood mononuclear cells, collected in the third trimester of pregnancy. The TCR sequence derives from a female donor with multiple sclerosis, enrolled in a pregnancy study. The DNA of the CDR3 is TGCGCCAGCAGTCATACCTACGAGCAGTACTTC. Its translation: CASSHTYEQYF.